This T cell receptor beta chain was observed in a study of CD8 T cells in ankylosing spondylitis. The authors made TCR beta libraries by quantitative 5'-RACE with molecular barcodes. TCRdb re-called the 5' RACE reads through MiXCR, storing one row per CDR3 protein. The table has 700,000 to 850,000 distinct CDR3 sequences, 12% seen once. A note on this clonotype: The antigen is not known.

V shed 0 bases and J 2 bases; nucleotides not matched to a gene: 4. This CDR3 region has 15 residues. CDR1 is DFQATT, CDR2 SNEGSKA, per germline (reference sequence). Study outcomes and limitations: Disease-linked clones were reportedly significantly enriched in matched ankylosing spondylitis synovial fluid. Blood from ankylosing spondylitis patients appeared to carry a characteristic roughly 8-variant TCR beta motif. CD8+ by phenotype, disease-linked clones were relatively rare in peripheral blood.

This TCR derives from a male donor with ankylosing spondylitis. The chain links TRBV20-1 to TRBJ2-3; 8 bases are shared with TRBD2. Sequencing was performed on blood, either unsorted or a sorted T cell fraction (not recorded which). CDR3 loop: CSARERGVLTDTQYF. In DNA form, the CDR3 reads TGCAGTGCTAGAGAGCGGGGGGTCCTCACAGATACGCAGTATTTT.